This is a list of T cell receptor beta chains from one sample in a study of blood T cell repertoires in COVID-19. The repertoire was sequenced with immunoSEQ multiplex PCR; TCRdb's copy has only in-frame clones and lacks some. The repertoire has fewer than 200,000 clones, approximately 79% of them found once; the top ten carry approximately 4.7%. The sequencing sample was made of PBMCs or T cells enriched from blood (not recorded which). All receptors come from a woman aged 60-70 years with acute COVID-19. Each CDR3 is given with its conserved first and last residue. The D gene is left open where the match is weak. The size entry is marked missing in some rows and otherwise reads once, few, many or a size class.

cdr3_aa cdr3_nt clone_size j_call v_call d_call
CASSPETSGLGNEQFF TGTGCCAGCAGCCCCGAGACTAGCGGTCTAGGAAATGAGCAGTTCTTC NA TRBJ2-1 TRBV9 TRBD2
CAWSSGQNNYGYTF TGTGCCTGGAGTTCGGGACAGAACAACTATGGCTACACCTTC NA TRBJ1-2 TRBV30 TRBD1
CASSQDGTVKRANVLTF TGCGCCAGCAGCCAAGATGGGACAGTAAAAAGGGCCAACGTCCTGACTTTC NA TRBJ2-6 TRBV4-3 TRBD1
CASSVLRTGGYYGYTF TGTGCCAGCAGTGTACTCCGGACAGGGGGCTACTATGGCTACACCTTC NA TRBJ1-2 TRBV28 TRBD1
CASSPYPPVRDSVAGELFF TGTGCCAGCAGCCCATACCCCCCCGTTAGGGACTCGGTCGCCGGGGAGCTGTTTTTT NA TRBJ2-2 TRBV7-7 NA
CASRRPVMTGELFF TGTGCCAGCAGGAGGCCCGTAATGACCGGGGAGCTGTTTTTT NA TRBJ2-2 TRBV6-5 NA
CASVRGNSPLHF TGTGCCAGCGTCAGGGGAAACTCACCCCTCCACTTT NA TRBJ1-6 TRBV28 NA
CASRLPGGGYTF TGTGCCAGCCGCCTCCCAGGGGGTGGCTACACCTTC NA TRBJ1-2 TRBV12-3/TRBV12-4 TRBD1
CASSRRGRTEAFF TGTGCCAGTAGTCGCAGGGGGCGGACTGAAGCTTTCTTT once TRBJ1-1 TRBV19 TRBD1
CASAISGGHNEQFF TGTGCTAGTGCTATTAGCGGGGGGCACAATGAGCAGTTCTTC NA TRBJ2-1 TRBV12-5 TRBD2
CSVGRLAGRETQYF TGCAGCGTTGGGCGACTAGCGGGACGGGAGACCCAGTACTTC NA TRBJ2-5 TRBV29-1 TRBD2
CASSSRGNSYEQYF TGTGCCAGCAGCAGCAGAGGGAACTCCTACGAGCAGTACTTC NA TRBJ2-7 TRBV7-6 NA
CASSPGTGLRVMNTEAFF TGCGCCAGCAGCCCCGGGACAGGCTTAAGGGTAATGAACACTGAAGCTTTCTTT NA TRBJ1-1 TRBV4-3 TRBD1
CASSQGPGEGEKLFF TGTGCCAGCAGCCAAGGACCAGGGGAAGGGGAAAAACTGTTTTTT few TRBJ1-4 TRBV4-2 NA